These 32 T cell receptor beta chains share one sample of origin, sequenced in a study of regulatory T cells in long-lasting Graves disease. The time point was: newly diagnosed GD, antithyroid drugs for less than 3 months. From RNA extracted from PBMCs, the TCR library was made. Researchers made TCR beta libraries by using iRepertoire HTBI primers and running Arm-PCR on CDR3 regions. Using its own MiXCR run on the multiplex PCR reads, TCRdb lists one record per CDR3 protein. The top ten clones hold approximately 25% of a sample with hundreds of thousands of distinct CDR3 sequences, 15% to 20% of them seen once. This sample also belongs to another study, concerning T cells in Graves' hyperthyroidism and ophthalmopathy.

This specimen was peripheral blood mononuclear cells (PBMCs), taken at new diagnosis, from a patient treated with antithyroid drugs. The receptors stem from a woman aged 40 to 65 with Graves disease.

The chain uses TRBV3-1 and TRBJ2-2, with D perhaps TRBD1 or TRBD2 (6 bases each). The CDR3 runs 14 residues. The germline V gene encodes CDR1 LGHDT and CDR2 YNNKEL (reference sequence). With 2 bases removed from V and 6 bases from J, the gap between germline ends came to 10 bases. In DNA, the CDR3 is TGTGCCAGCAGCCAACTTCGGGGGCCCGGGGAGCTGTTTTTT. It is translated as CASSQLRGPGELFF.

This clonotype was recorded at least ten times. CDR3 nucleotide sequence: TGTGCCAGCAGTCCAGACAGGGGAAAAGCTAACTATGGCTACACCTTC. It translates to CASSPDRGKANYGYTF. The chain has TRBV27 and TRBJ1-2; 8 bases are shared with TRBD1. The CDR3 runs to 16 residues. Trimming cost V 5 bases and J 0 bases; bases outside gene matches: 8. Per germline, CDR1 MNHEY and CDR2 SMNVEV (reference sequence).

This clonotype was found a few times. At one end the junction does not follow the germline gene, possibly because of a read error. The rearrangement joins TRBV4-1 to TRBJ2-1; 8 bases line up with TRBD2. CDR3 size: 16 residues. The germline CDR1 and CDR2 sequences are MGHRA and YSYEKL. CDR3 amino acids: CASSPRLARGVNEQFF. The CDR3 nucleotides read TGTGCCAGCAGCCCCCGACTAGCGCGGGGAGTGAATGAGCAGTTCTTC.

This clonotype was observed a few times. This chain joins TRBV6-1 and TRBJ1-3; the D gene is possibly TRBD1 (5 bases). The CDR3 spans 18 residues. The V gene's germline CDR1 is MNHNS and CDR2 SASEGT. The ends were cut back, 5 bases at V and 0 bases at J, with 20 bases in the middle. DNA of the CDR3: TGTGCCAGCAGTAGGGGTCTTTCACCTGTTTACTCTGGAAACACCATATATTTT. Amino acids: CASSRGLSPVYSGNTIYF.

This clonotype was seen at least ten times. The rearrangement uses TRBV11-3 and TRBJ1-6, with 7 bases aligning to TRBD1. V shed 6 bases and J 7 bases; nucleotides not matched to a gene: 12. The CDR3 is made up of 16 amino acids. Germline CDR1 and CDR2: SGHNT and YENEEA. In nucleotides, the CDR3 is TGTGCCAGCAGTCAGCGTACAGGGGCGGGGAATTCACCCCTCCACTTT. It specifies CASSQRTGAGNSPLHF.

This clonotype was seen many times. The chain uses TRBV6-1 and TRBJ1-2; D unclear. Looked up from germline, CDR1 is MNHNS and CDR2 is SASEGT. The CDR3 length is 12 residues. V was cut by 5 bases and J by 5 bases, with 9 bases left in between. CDR3 sequence (DNA): TGTGCCAGCAGTCGGGAGGGATATGGCTACACCTTC. Amino acids: CASSREGYGYTF.

This clonotype turned up a few times. The chain has TRBV29-1 and TRBJ2-2; possible D gene TRBD2, 6 bases. Trimming stripped 4 bases from V and 2 bases from J, with 14 bases between. The germline V gene encodes CDR1 SQVTM and CDR2 ANQGSEA. The CDR3 loop spans 15 amino acids. CDR3 nucleotides: TGCAGCGTTGTTTCGGCGGGGAGAAACACCGGGGAGCTGTTTTTT. Protein sequence: CSVVSAGRNTGELFF.

Only a few counts were recorded for this clonotype. V gene TRBV19 combines with J gene TRBJ1-1; no clear D. Germline V lookup: CDR1 LNHDA, CDR2 SQIVND (reference sequence). The V end lost 1 base, the J end lost 7 bases, and 7 bases lay between the germline ends. The CDR3 sequence is 12 residues long. The CDR3 loop reads CASSIATDEAFF. CDR3 DNA: TGTGCCAGTAGTATAGCTACAGATGAAGCTTTCTTT.

The chain recombines TRBV10-2 with TRBJ1-2; no reliable D call. V was cut by 3 bases and J by 8 bases, with 10 bases left in between. Looked up from germline, CDR1 is WSHSY and CDR2 is SAAADI. The CDR3 length is 12 residues. CDR3 DNA: TGCGCCAGCAGTGAAGACTGGGAGGGCTACACCTTC. It yields the protein CASSEDWEGYTF.

This clonotype was counted at least ten times. The chain recombines TRBV18 with TRBJ1-1; 7 positions agree with TRBD1. Germline lookup yields CDR1 KGHSH and CDR2 LQKENI. V lost 0 bases and J lost 1; bases outside the gene matches: 5. The CDR3 consists of 16 residues. Written as DNA, the CDR3 is TGTGCCAGCTCACCACCCGCGGCAGGGGGGAACACTGAAGCTTTCTTT. Translating gives CASSPPAAGGNTEAFF.

V usage is TRBV10-3 and J usage is TRBJ1-3; unclear D gene. The CDR3 totals 15 residues. V gave up 0 bases and J gave up 4 bases, with 10 bases separating them. CDR1 is ENHRY and CDR2 is SYGVKD in the germline V gene. The CDR3 nucleotides are TGTGCCATCAGTGAGTCGAGAGGGTCCGGAAACACCATATATTTT. This sequence encodes CAISESRGSGNTIYF.

This clonotype was seen only a few times. V usage is TRBV19 and J usage is TRBJ1-2, with a tentative D call TRBD1 (5 bases). The CDR3 runs 13 residues. The V gene lost 5 bases and the J gene lost 3 bases, with 10 bases spanning the gap. Germline V gene data show CDR1 as LNHDA and CDR2 as SQIVND (reference sequence). CDR3 sequence reads: CASSVGPHYGYTF. CDR3 bases: TGTGCCAGTAGTGTGGGACCCCACTATGGCTACACCTTC.

This clonotype appeared many times. The chain is built from TRBV11-2 and TRBJ2-7, with D possibly being TRBD2 (7 bases). The germline V gene has CDR1 SGHAT and CDR2 FQNNGV. Trimming cost V 0 bases and J 5 bases, with 11 bases left between them. CDR3 length: 14 residues. CDR3 loop: CASSLDRGANEQYF. CDR3 coding DNA: TGTGCCAGCAGCTTAGATCGGGGGGCAAACGAGCAGTACTTC. The whole variable domain, remainder taken from reference TRBV11-2 and TRBJ2-7, is EAGVAQSPRYKIIEKRQSVAFWCNPISGHATLYWYQQILGQGPKLLIQFQNNGVVDDSQLPKDRFSAERLKGVDSTLKIQPAKLEDSAVYLCASSLDRGANEQYFGPGTRLTVT.

This clonotype appeared a few times. The V gene is TRBV28, the J gene TRBJ2-7, with TRBD1 matching over 7 bases. Germline trimming cut 10 bases from V and 2 bases from J; bases unmatched to any gene: 5. In germline, CDR1 is MDHEN, CDR2 SYDVKM. This CDR3 has 12 residues. CDR3 sequence reads: CATWDSPYEQYF. As DNA, the CDR3 is TGTGCCACCTGGGACAGCCCCTACGAGCAGTACTTC. Complete variable domain (other parts from reference TRBV28 and TRBJ2-7): DVKVTQSSRYLVKRTGEKVFLECVQDMDHENMFWYRQDPGLGLRLIYFSYDVKMKEKGDIPEGYSVSREKKERFSLILESASTNQTSMYLCATWDSPYEQYFGPGTRLTVT.

This clonotype was seen ten or more times. The V call is TRBV7-8, the J call TRBJ2-7; TRBD1 agrees at 10 bases. This CDR3 region has 16 residues. Per the germline V gene, CDR1 is SGHVS and CDR2 is FQNEAQ. The J segment lost 4 bases and the V segment lost 2 bases, leaving 8 bases of the junction unmatched. CDR3 residues: CASSLIWTGGIYEQYF. CDR3 coding DNA: TGTGCCAGCAGCTTAATTTGGACAGGGGGTATATACGAGCAGTACTTC.

The V and J genes are TRBV6-1 and TRBJ2-5; unclear D gene. The V gene's germline CDR1 is MNHNS and CDR2 SASEGT. V gave up 4 bases and J gave up 5 bases, with 14 bases separating them. CDR3 length equals 14 residues. The CDR3 coding sequence is TGTGCCAGCAGTGTGGTGGAAGGTCGGGAGACCCAGTACTTC. This translates into CASSVVEGRETQYF.

This clonotype has more than one count but fewer than ten. The chain combines TRBV30 with TRBJ1-1; tentative D call: TRBD1 (6 bases). The V end was cut by 8 bases, the J end by 5 bases, with 18 bases between. CDR1 is GTSNPN and CDR2 is SVGIG in the germline V gene (reference sequence). The CDR3 has 13 residues. In DNA, the CDR3 is TGTGCCGCGAGGGGGGGCGTGTGGACTGAAGCTTTCTTT. Translated, it gives CAARGGVWTEAFF.

This clonotype showed up many times. The chain couples TRBV28 to TRBJ1-2; 12 nucleotides match TRBD1. V lost 8 bases to trimming and J lost 5 bases; unmatched junction nucleotides: 6. Looked up from germline, CDR1 is MDHEN and CDR2 is SYDVKM. CDR3 length equals 14 residues. The CDR3 region has the DNA TGTGCCAGCGTGTCGGGACAGGGGGCGTATGGCTACACCTTC. Amino acids: CASVSGQGAYGYTF.

This clonotype was counted only a few times. The V and J genes are TRBV19 and TRBJ1-2; the match to TRBD1 covers 7 bases. Germline V gene sequence: CDR1 LNHDA, CDR2 SQIVND (reference sequence). This CDR3 contains 14 residues. After removal of 5 bases from V and 7 bases from J, the junction contained 10 bases not matched to a gene. This CDR3 reads CASSPRPQGGGYTF. As DNA, the CDR3 is TGTGCCAGTAGTCCGCGACCCCAGGGGGGTGGCTACACCTTC.

At least ten counts were recorded for this clonotype. The rearrangement links TRBV12-3 or TRBV12-4 to TRBJ1-1, with 7 bases that match TRBD1. V was clipped by 7 bases and J by 0 bases; unmatched bases: 5. The CDR3 covers 14 residues. The CDR3 region has the DNA TGTGCCAGCACCAGGACAGGCCTGAACACTGAAGCTTTCTTT. Translated: CASTRTGLNTEAFF.

This clonotype was counted many times. This chain links TRBV6-5 with TRBJ1-1; no clear D gene. The CDR3 totals 13 residues. The ends were cut back, 2 bases at V and 8 bases at J, with 12 bases in the middle. Germline loops: CDR1 MNHEY, CDR2 SVGAGI. CDR3 protein: CASSYVGPTEAFF. For the CDR3, the DNA is TGTGCCAGCAGTTACGTTGGCCCAACGGAAGCTTTCTTT.

This clonotype turned up a few times. The chain joins TRBV12-3 or TRBV12-4 to TRBJ2-7, with 9 bases identical to TRBD1. Trimming cost V 6 bases and J 6 bases; bases outside gene matches: 12. The CDR3 loop spans 15 amino acids. Here the CDR3 reads CASSQTTGGAGEQYF. The CDR3 nucleotides read TGTGCCAGCAGCCAGACCACAGGGGGCGCGGGCGAGCAGTACTTC.

Only a few counts were recorded for this clonotype. The chain employs TRBV20-1 and TRBJ2-2, with 7 bases matching TRBD2. The CDR3 has 12 residues. V was clipped by 3 bases and J by 5 bases; unmatched bases: 0. CDR1 and CDR2 (germline): DFQATT, SNEGSKA (reference sequence). The CDR3 region is CSASGGTGELFF. The CDR3 region has the DNA TGCAGTGCTAGCGGGGGGACCGGGGAGCTGTTTTTT.

The sample holds many counts of this clonotype. The chain carries TRBV18 and TRBJ1-5; D unresolved. The CDR3 totals 14 residues. V was clipped by 4 bases and J by 2 bases, with 9 bases between them. CDR1 KGHSH and CDR2 LQKENI come from the germline V gene. In DNA form, the CDR3 reads TGTGCCAGCTCACGCGACGATGGCAATCAGCCCCAGCATTTT. This translates into CASSRDDGNQPQHF. The whole variable domain, remainder taken from reference TRBV18 and TRBJ1-5, is NAGVMQNPRHLVRRRGQEARLRCSPMKGHSHVYWYRQLPEEGLKFMVYLQKENIIDESGMPKERFSAEFPKEGPSILRIQQVVRGDSAAYFCASSRDDGNQPQHFGDGTRLSIL.

This clonotype occurred many times. One end of the junction varies from germline; a read error may be responsible. The V gene is TRBV2, the J gene TRBJ2-7; TRBD2 aligns across 11 bases. The CDR3 has 15 residues. CDR1 and CDR2 (germline): SNHLY, FYNNEI. CDR3 bases: TGTGCCAGCAGCCGGATAGCGGGGGGGTCCTCCGAGCAGTACTTC. This translates into CASSRIAGGSSEQYF.

This clonotype came up a few times. The gene calls are TRBV20-1 and TRBJ2-2; no reliable D call. CDR1 DFQATT and CDR2 SNEGSKA come from the germline V gene (reference sequence). V lost 3 bases to trimming and J lost 7 bases, with 6 bases between them. The CDR3 consists of 11 residues. The CDR3 DNA reads TGCAGTGCTAGGGATGGCGGGGAGCTGTTTTTT. Amino acids: CSARDGGELFF.

This clonotype was seen a handful of times. V gene TRBV30 combines with J gene TRBJ2-1; no reliable D call. Trimming left V 2 bases short and J 6 bases short, with 8 bases between. Germline V gene lookup returns CDR1 GTSNPN and CDR2 SVGIG (reference sequence). The CDR3 runs to 12 residues. The CDR3 protein is CAWSRPFNEQFF. DNA for the CDR3: TGTGCCTGGAGTAGGCCCTTCAATGAGCAGTTCTTC.

This clonotype was counted ten times or more. The chain joins TRBV6-1 to TRBJ2-1; 8 bases are a match to TRBD2. V lost 8 bases and J lost 1; bases outside the gene matches: 4. This CDR3 comprises 14 residues. Germline CDR1 is MNHNS and CDR2 is SASEGT. The CDR3 coding sequence is TGTGCCAGCGAAGCGGGGGTATCCTACAATGAGCAGTTCTTC. Its translation: CASEAGVSYNEQFF.

This clonotype was detected ten times or more. V and J are TRBV5-1 and TRBJ1-1, with TRBD1 matching over 8 bases. The CDR3 has 15 residues. Germline V gene lookup returns CDR1 SGHRS and CDR2 YFSETQ. Germline trimming cut 7 bases from V and 4 bases from J; bases unmatched to any gene: 12. CDR3 sequence reads: CASAPTTGEGTEAFF. CDR3 DNA: TGCGCCAGCGCCCCGACGACAGGGGAAGGCACTGAAGCTTTCTTT. The full variable domain, completed using reference TRBV5-1 and TRBJ1-1, is KAGVTQTPRYLIKTRGQQVTLSCSPISGHRSVSWYQQTPGQGLQFLFEYFSETQRNKGNFPGRFSGRQFSNSRSEMNVSTLELGDSALYLCASAPTTGEGTEAFFGQGTRLTVV.

This clonotype appeared a few times. The chain recombines TRBV4-1 with TRBJ1-1; no definite D call. Trimming took off 0 bases at V and 1 base at J, with 12 bases between the two ends. Germline lookup yields CDR1 MGHRA and CDR2 YSYEKL. The CDR3 contains 16 residues. The CDR3, as DNA: TGCGCCAGCAGCCAAGATCTGCTGGGAGAGAACACTGAAGCTTTCTTT. Its translation is CASSQDLLGENTEAFF.

At least ten counts were recorded for this clonotype. V and J are TRBV6-2 or TRBV6-3 and TRBJ1-6; D is unclear. The V and J ends lost 2 bases and 4 bases respectively, with 18 bases between them. This CDR3 has 18 amino acids. CDR1 MNHEY and CDR2 SVGEGT come from the germline V gene. The CDR3 DNA is TGTGCCAGCAGTTACGAAGGGCCCGGAGAGCGGTATAATTCACCCCTCCACTTT. Its protein is CASSYEGPGERYNSPLHF.

Comments on this clonotype: Just one base apart from a much larger clone, this may be a read error. The chain carries TRBV20-1 and TRBJ2-7; TRBD2 matches at 8 bases. Germline V gene data show CDR1 as DFQATT and CDR2 as SNEGSKA (reference sequence). This CDR3 region has 15 residues. V lost 1 base, J lost 4 bases, and 9 bases stayed unmatched. The CDR3 DNA is TGCAGTGCTAGAGGTCGAGCGGCGGGGGGATACGAGCAGTACTTC. Its protein product is CSARGRAAGGYEQYF.